The entry below gives a single TCR beta chain sequence along with its context. Its recognized antigen is unknown. It has no much larger one-base neighbor in the sample; base qualities were not kept. The data were obtained in a study of tumor-infiltrating lymphocytes in oesophageal squamous cell carcinoma (dated by TCRdb to the mid-2010s). The CDR3 measures 18 amino acids from cysteine to phenylalanine. Only the CDR3 portion is preserved as DNA: 54 bases, with reading frame beginning at the first base. For CDR1 and CDR2, the germline V gene (reference sequence) lists SEHNR and FQNEAQ. V lost 5 bases and J lost 3 bases, and the count of bases not matched to a germline gene is 14. Receptor amplification or capture employed PCR. Sequenced using an Illumina HiSeq 2000. TCRdb reran the public reads through fastp at Q25 and MiXCR, keeping productive beta chains. Every distinct CDR3 protein forms one entry, paired with its most common genes and DNA. Within this sample are around 12,000 distinct CDR3 sequences, with approximately 50% of them counted one time only. Of the sample, 42% falls within the top ten clones.

Sequencing input: esophageal tumor tissue. The clonotype comes from a female donor with esophageal squamous cell carcinoma. The chain is encoded by TRBV7-9 joined to TRBJ2-3, and 10 junction bases match TRBD2. The DNA sequence is given as TGTGCCAGCAGCCCGCGACTCACCGGGACTAGCGCGACAGATACGCAGTATTTT. Its amino acids are CASSPRLTGTSATDTQYF.